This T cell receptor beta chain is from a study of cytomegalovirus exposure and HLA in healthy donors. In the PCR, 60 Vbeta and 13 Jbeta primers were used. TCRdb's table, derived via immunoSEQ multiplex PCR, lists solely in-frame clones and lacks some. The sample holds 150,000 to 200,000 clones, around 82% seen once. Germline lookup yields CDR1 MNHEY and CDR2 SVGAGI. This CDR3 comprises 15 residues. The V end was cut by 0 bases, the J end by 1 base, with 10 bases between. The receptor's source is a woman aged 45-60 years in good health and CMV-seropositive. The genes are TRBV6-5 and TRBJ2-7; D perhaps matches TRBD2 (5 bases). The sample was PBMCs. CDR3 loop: CASSYSGRRSYEQYF. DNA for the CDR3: TGTGCCAGCAGTTACTCGGGGAGAAGATCCTACGAGCAGTACTTC.